The 29 T cell receptor beta chains below all came from one sample that was sequenced in a study of technical replicates of blood from a handful of donors. Libraries were prepared by immunoSEQ multiplex PCR; TCRdb keeps only in-frame clonotypes and omits some of them. The data contain around 62,000 clones, roughly 98% of them singletons. Sequences were obtained from T cells isolated from PBMCs. These receptors were obtained from a human donor in good health.

V and J are TRBV18 and TRBJ2-2; D may be TRBD1 (6 bases). Germline-derived CDR1 and CDR2 are KGHSH and LQKENI. Trimming stripped 0 bases from V and 7 bases from J, with 12 bases between. The CDR3 totals 15 residues. CDR3 nucleotides: TGTGCCAGCTCACCACCGCAGGGGCGCGGCGGGGAGCTGTTTTTT. It codes for CASSPPQGRGGELFF.

The chain has TRBV11-3 and TRBJ1-2, with 9 bases that match TRBD1. This CDR3 comprises 14 residues. After removal of 6 bases from V and 4 bases from J, the junction contained 6 bases not matched to a gene. CDR1 SGHNT and CDR2 YENEEA come from the germline V gene. DNA for the CDR3: TGTGCCAGCAGTCCCGGGACAGGGATCTATGGCTACACCTTC. Translated: CASSPGTGIYGYTF.

This chain joins TRBV9 and TRBJ1-1; no clear D gene. The CDR3 has 16 amino acids. Germline CDR1 is SGDLS and CDR2 is YYNGEE. V lost 4 bases, J lost 0 bases, and 16 bases lay in between. The CDR3 DNA reads as TGTGCCAGCAGCCCTAATGCGGGGTCTCTGAACACTGAAGCTTTCTTT. The encoded protein is CASSPNAGSLNTEAFF.

J is TRBJ2-5 and V is TRBV4-1; 13 nucleotides align to TRBD2. The CDR3 runs to 16 residues. V gave up 1 base and J gave up 2 bases; unmatched junction bases: 1. The germline V gene encodes CDR1 MGHRA and CDR2 YSYEKL. The CDR3 loop reads CASSQGGLAGQETQYF. In DNA form, the CDR3 reads TGCGCCAGCAGCCAAGGGGGACTAGCGGGACAAGAGACCCAGTACTTC.

This sequence joins TRBV6-5 and TRBJ2-7; 7 positions match TRBD2. In germline, CDR1 is MNHEY, CDR2 SVGAGI. The CDR3 totals 14 residues. With V trimmed by 8 bases and J by 3 bases, 10 bases remained unmatched. In DNA form, the CDR3 reads TGTGCCAGCGGGGGAGGGAGGGGTATCTACGAGCAGTACTTC. Its translation: CASGGGRGIYEQYF.

The rearrangement links TRBV11-2 to TRBJ2-1, with 8 bases matching TRBD2. This CDR3 contains 13 residues. With 6 bases clipped from V and 7 bases from J, the junction kept 5 bases outside the gene matches. The V gene's germline CDR1 is SGHAT and CDR2 FQNNGV. Written as DNA, the CDR3 is TGTGCCAGCAGAGCGGGAGAGTTAAATGAGCAGTTCTTC. Protein: CASRAGELNEQFF. The entire variable domain, with the rest obtained from reference TRBV11-2 and TRBJ2-1, is as follows: EAGVAQSPRYKIIEKRQSVAFWCNPISGHATLYWYQQILGQGPKLLIQFQNNGVVDDSQLPKDRFSAERLKGVDSTLKIQPAKLEDSAVYLCASRAGELNEQFFGPGTRLTVL.

The CDR3 here is CASSVVRANTGELFF. CDR3 DNA: TGTGCCAGCAGCGTAGTCCGTGCGAACACCGGGGAGCTGTTTTTT. The chain employs TRBV9 and TRBJ2-2, with D unclear. The CDR3 spans 15 residues. The germline gives CDR1 SGDLS, CDR2 YYNGEE. Trimming took 0 bases from V and 0 from J, leaving 6 bases between them.

The rearrangement uses TRBV19 and TRBJ1-1, with 9 bases that match TRBD1. The trim removed 5 bases at V and 6 bases at J, leaving 7 bases unmatched. The CDR3 contains 14 residues. CDR1 is LNHDA, CDR2 SQIVND, per germline (reference sequence). CDR3 in amino acids: CASSPDRGGPEAFF. CDR3 nucleotide sequence: TGTGCCAGTAGTCCGGACAGGGGAGGCCCTGAAGCTTTCTTT.

The chain joins TRBV14 to TRBJ1-1; unclear D gene. The germline CDR1 and CDR2 sequences are SGHDN and FVKESK. This CDR3 contains 12 residues. The V end lost 1 base, the J end lost 11 bases, and 11 bases lay between the germline ends. The DNA of the CDR3 is TGTGCCAGCAGCCAAGGAGAAGTTTCGGCTTTCTTT. Protein product: CASSQGEVSAFF.

The chain recombines TRBV5-1 with TRBJ2-7, with D unresolved. Germline values: CDR1 SGHRS, CDR2 YFSETQ. This CDR3 is built from 13 residues. The V end lost 4 bases, the J end lost 0 bases, and 8 bases lay between the germline ends. The CDR3 protein is CASSLSLSYEQYF. CDR3 coding DNA: TGCGCCAGCAGCCTGTCACTCTCCTACGAGCAGTACTTC. Full variable domain (rest looked up from reference TRBV5-1 and TRBJ2-7): KAGVTQTPRYLIKTRGQQVTLSCSPISGHRSVSWYQQTPGQGLQFLFEYFSETQRNKGNFPGRFSGRQFSNSRSEMNVSTLELGDSALYLCASSLSLSYEQYFGPGTRLTVT.

This sequence joins TRBV7-9 and TRBJ2-7, with no clear D. V was pared by 2 bases and J by 9 bases, with 17 bases between. The germline CDR1 and CDR2 sequences are SEHNR and FQNEAQ (reference sequence). The CDR3 is 14 residues long. The CDR3 coding sequence is TGTGCCAGCAGCTTAACCGACGGGTTCACGGGGCAGTACTTC. Residues: CASSLTDGFTGQYF.

This rearrangement joins TRBV7-9 to TRBJ2-3, with 8 bases matching TRBD1. The V gene's germline CDR1 is SEHNR and CDR2 FQNEAQ (reference sequence). The CDR3 is made up of 14 amino acids. V lost 5 bases to trimming and J lost 4 bases; unmatched junction nucleotides: 5. CDR3 sequence: CASSPQGAADTQYF. The CDR3 DNA is TGTGCCAGCAGCCCTCAGGGGGCGGCAGATACGCAGTATTTT.

The chain links TRBV9 to TRBJ2-1; TRBD2 matches 8 bases. J was trimmed by 4 bases and V by 4 bases; bases with no gene match: 7. This CDR3 has 15 amino acids. Looked up from germline, CDR1 is SGDLS and CDR2 is YYNGEE. CDR3 loop: CASSPGTRLYNEQFF. The CDR3 nucleotides are TGTGCCAGCAGCCCTGGGACTAGATTATACAATGAGCAGTTCTTC.

The J gene is TRBJ1-4, the V gene TRBV7-9, with TRBD1 matching over 7 bases. The length of the CDR3 is 12 residues. Trimming cost V 5 bases and J 15 bases; bases outside gene matches: 9. Germline V CDR1 and CDR2: SEHNR, FQNEAQ (reference sequence). The CDR3 is CASSQTTGRMFF. The CDR3 DNA sequence: TGTGCCAGCAGCCAGACGACAGGGCGAATGTTTTTT.

This rearrangement joins TRBV27 to TRBJ1-5; D not resolved. The V gene lost 5 bases and the J gene lost 5 bases, with 10 bases spanning the gap. CDR1 is MNHEY, CDR2 SMNVEV, per germline (reference sequence). This CDR3 is 13 amino acids long. CDR3 region: CASSLEEDQPQHF. The CDR3 nucleotides read TGTGCCAGCAGTCTAGAGGAGGATCAGCCCCAGCATTTT.

The chain joins TRBV5-1 to TRBJ2-5; D is unclear. The CDR3 length is 12 residues. V was shortened by 3 bases and J by 0 bases, with 3 bases between the two germline ends. Germline-derived CDR1 and CDR2 are SGHRS and YFSETQ. CDR3 sequence reads: CASSSYQETQYF. CDR3 nucleotide sequence: TGCGCCAGCAGCTCGTACCAAGAGACCCAGTACTTC. Filled out from reference TRBV5-1 and TRBJ2-5, the complete variable domain reads KAGVTQTPRYLIKTRGQQVTLSCSPISGHRSVSWYQQTPGQGLQFLFEYFSETQRNKGNFPGRFSGRQFSNSRSEMNVSTLELGDSALYLCASSSYQETQYFGPGTRLLVL.

The rearrangement uses TRBV5-8 and TRBJ2-2; 8 bases are shared with TRBD2. The CDR3 length is 17 residues. V dropped 5 bases and J dropped 2; count of bases not matched to a gene: 11. Germline V gives CDR1 SGHTS, CDR2 YDEGEE. CDR3 region: CASRSRGGLNNTGELFF. The CDR3 nucleotides are TGTGCCAGCAGAAGTCGGGGGGGCCTTAATAACACCGGGGAGCTGTTTTTT.

This chain links TRBV2 with TRBJ2-3; D is uncertain. The CDR3 runs 14 residues. CDR1 and CDR2 (germline): SNHLY, FYNNEI. V was trimmed by 8 bases and J by 2 bases, leaving 14 bases between them. The CDR3 protein is CASLYQELTDTQYF. Here the CDR3 DNA reads TGTGCCAGCCTCTACCAAGAACTCACAGATACGCAGTATTTT. The full variable domain, with the rest looked up from reference TRBV2 and TRBJ2-3, is EPEVTQTPSHQVTQMGQEVILRCVPISNHLYFYWYRQILGQKVEFLVSFYNNEISEKSEIFDDQFSVERPDGSNFTLKIRSTKLEDSAMYFCASLYQELTDTQYFGPGTRLTVL.

V gene TRBV11-2 combines with J gene TRBJ1-2; 7 bases align to TRBD1. Losses at the gene ends were 5 bases for V and 9 bases for J; bases not matched to a gene: 6. This CDR3 spans 12 amino acids. Germline V gene data show CDR1 as SGHAT and CDR2 as FQNNGV. For the CDR3, the DNA is TGTGCCAGCAGCCCCTGGGACAGAAGCTACACCTTC. This translates into CASSPWDRSYTF.

The J gene is TRBJ2-5, the V gene TRBV29-1, with a possible D match to TRBD2 (7 bases). The CDR3 consists of 15 residues. Trimming took off 6 bases at V and 1 base at J, with 18 bases between the two ends. From germline, CDR1 is SQVTM and CDR2 ANQGSEA. The chain's CDR3 is CSVARGGPAQETQYF. The CDR3 DNA sequence: TGCAGCGTGGCGAGGGGGGGCCCGGCCCAAGAGACCCAGTACTTC.

This chain joins TRBV29-1 and TRBJ2-7; D perhaps matches TRBD2 (5 bases). Deletions cut 3 bases from V and 7 bases from J, with 13 bases between. This CDR3 region has 12 residues. The germline V gene has CDR1 SQVTM and CDR2 ANQGSEA. The CDR3 spells CSVEGDPREQYF. As DNA, the CDR3 is TGCAGCGTTGAGGGAGACCCCCGGGAGCAGTACTTC.

The chain employs TRBV6-1 and TRBJ2-1; D possibly corresponds to TRBD2 (6 bases). Germline values: CDR1 MNHNS, CDR2 SASEGT. The CDR3 spans 16 residues. V was pared by 3 bases and J by 8 bases, with 20 bases between. The CDR3 is CASSERRDSRRDEQFF. DNA for the CDR3: TGTGCCAGCAGTGAGAGACGGGACTCTCGCCGGGATGAGCAGTTCTTC.

The chain employs TRBV14 and TRBJ1-5, with D perhaps matching TRBD1 (6 bases). Germline CDR1 and CDR2: SGHDN and FVKESK. The CDR3 has 15 residues. The ends were cut back, 1 base at V and 1 base at J, with 8 bases in the middle. The CDR3 nucleotides read TGTGCCAGCAGCCAAGGGACAGCGAGCAATCAGCCCCAGCATTTT. This encodes CASSQGTASNQPQHF.

The CDR3 DNA follows: TGTGCCAGCAGTTTACGGGACAGACTTGAAGCTTTCTTT. It encodes CASSLRDRLEAFF. The chain employs TRBV27 and TRBJ1-1, with 7 positions matching TRBD1. The length of the CDR3 is 13 residues. Looked up from germline, CDR1 is MNHEY and CDR2 is SMNVEV (reference sequence). The V gene end was trimmed by 2 bases and the J gene end by 7 bases; junction bases not matched to a gene: 4.

The chain uses TRBV4-1 and TRBJ2-1; D not resolved. With 1 base removed from V and 6 bases from J, the gap between germline ends came to 19 bases. The germline V gene encodes CDR1 MGHRA and CDR2 YSYEKL. The CDR3 runs to 17 residues. In DNA form, the CDR3 reads TGCGCCAGCAGCCAAGTCCACGCGGTCGTCAGAACCAATGAGCAGTTCTTC. Encoded protein: CASSQVHAVVRTNEQFF.

The gene calls are TRBV6-5 and TRBJ2-2; D is possibly TRBD2 (6 bases). V was trimmed by 1 base and J by 3 bases, leaving 12 bases between them. The CDR3 runs 16 residues. CDR1 MNHEY and CDR2 SVGAGI come from the germline V gene. The CDR3 DNA follows: TGTGCCAGCAGTTACTTTGCGGGACTCGACACCGGGGAGCTGTTTTTT. It translates to CASSYFAGLDTGELFF.

The genes are TRBV5-1 and TRBJ2-1, with D possibly matching TRBD1 (6 bases). The germline CDR1 and CDR2 sequences are SGHRS and YFSETQ. Trimming took off 1 base at V and 7 bases at J, with 12 bases between the two ends. CDR3 length: 14 amino acids. CDR3 loop: CASSLSPGVNEQFF. Written as DNA, the CDR3 is TGCGCCAGCAGCTTGAGTCCAGGGGTGAATGAGCAGTTCTTC.

The rearrangement uses TRBV5-4 and TRBJ2-3; tentative D call: TRBD1 (5 bases). Germline V CDR1 and CDR2: SGHNT, YYREEE (reference sequence). V was cut by 2 bases and J by 4 bases, with 11 bases left in between. The CDR3 runs to 14 residues. In DNA, the CDR3 is TGTGCCAGCAGCTTTTGGGGCACCCCAGATACGCAGTATTTT. It specifies CASSFWGTPDTQYF.

J is TRBJ2-3 and V is TRBV5-1; the D is unclear. With 0 bases removed from V and 2 bases from J, the gap between germline ends came to 13 bases. CDR1 is SGHRS and CDR2 is YFSETQ in the germline V gene. This CDR3 is built from 16 residues. The CDR3, as DNA: TGCGCCAGCAGCTTGGTGCGGTCCCTGGTCACAGATACGCAGTATTTT. It codes for CASSLVRSLVTDTQYF.